In its sample, the clone carrying this T cell receptor beta chain was seen many times. Its antigen is not known. The sample comes from a study of beta chain features in type 1 diabetes. The study, taken as a whole, reports: There was a moderate but significant shortening of TCRB CDR3s in all four CD4+ subsets of Type 1 diabetes patients. Healthy donors had naive, central memory and Treg TCRB repertoires that appeared less similar than those seen among patients.

From germline, CDR1 is SQVTM and CDR2 ANQGSEA. This CDR3 comprises 12 residues. Trimming pared 6 bases from V and 5 bases from J, leaving 11 bases between. Every isolated RNA sample was fully reverse transcribed, so sequencing captured expressed TCRB transcripts. Profiled with immunoSEQ multiplex PCR; TCRdb holds only in-frame clones, not every one. The sample includes 300,000 to 400,000 clones, roughly 14% seen only once; the top ten take roughly 0.015%. This sequence was found in a woman aged 18-29 years with type 1 diabetes. Specimen: naive CD4+ T cells from blood. This chain links TRBV29-1 with TRBJ2-1, with unresolved D. This CDR3 reads CSVGRLDNEQFF. The CDR3, as DNA: TGCAGCGTCGGCAGACTTGACAATGAGCAGTTCTTC.